This TCR beta chain was obtained from a study of response to subunit inactivated influenza vaccine. Notes on the study in general: The authors put forward the suggestion that each seasonal influenza vaccination may bring in only a limited number of new T cells.

TCRdb independently ran MiXCR on the RT-PCR reads; one entry per CDR3 protein. Counted here are approximately 700,000 distinct CDR3 sequences, less than 20% occurring once; the ten biggest clones make up around a tenth. This clonotype has ten or more counts. The antigen is unknown. V shed 5 bases, J shed 6 bases, and the junction held 10 bases outside the gene matches. CDR3 size: 16 residues. CDR1 is SGHAT, CDR2 FQNNGV, per germline. This sequence originates from a middle-aged man who received an inactivated influenza vaccine. The specimen comprised PBMCs from blood, sampled 12 days after vaccination. The V and J genes are TRBV11-2 and TRBJ2-1, with 10 bases that match TRBD2. The DNA for the CDR3 is TGTGCCAGCAGCACCTCTGTGCTAGCGGGGGCCAATGAGCAGTTCTTC. Its protein product is CASSTSVLAGANEQFF.